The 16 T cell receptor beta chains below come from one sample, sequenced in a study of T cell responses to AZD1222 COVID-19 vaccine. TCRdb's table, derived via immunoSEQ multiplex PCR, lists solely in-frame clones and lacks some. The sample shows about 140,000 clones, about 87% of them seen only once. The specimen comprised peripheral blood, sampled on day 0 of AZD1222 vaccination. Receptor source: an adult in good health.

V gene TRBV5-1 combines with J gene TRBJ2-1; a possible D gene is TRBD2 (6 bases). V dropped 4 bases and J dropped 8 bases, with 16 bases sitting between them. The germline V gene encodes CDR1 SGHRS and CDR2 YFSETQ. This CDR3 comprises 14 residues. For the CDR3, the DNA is TGCGCCAGCAGCCGGGACTCCCCTGTGGATGAGCAGTTCTTC. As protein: CASSRDSPVDEQFF.

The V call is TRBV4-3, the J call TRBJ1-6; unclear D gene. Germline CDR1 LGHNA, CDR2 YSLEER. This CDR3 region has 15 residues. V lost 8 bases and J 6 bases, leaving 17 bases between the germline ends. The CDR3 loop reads CASRTTDWGNSPLHF. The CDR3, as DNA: TGCGCCAGCCGTACAACCGACTGGGGTAATTCACCCCTCCACTTT.

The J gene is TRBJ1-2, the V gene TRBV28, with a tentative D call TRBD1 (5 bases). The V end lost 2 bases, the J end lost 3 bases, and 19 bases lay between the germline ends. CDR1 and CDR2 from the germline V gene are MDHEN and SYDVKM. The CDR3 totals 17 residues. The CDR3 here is CASSLIGEVNGDYGYTF. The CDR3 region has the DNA TGTGCCAGCAGTTTAATAGGGGAGGTGAACGGCGACTATGGCTACACCTTC.

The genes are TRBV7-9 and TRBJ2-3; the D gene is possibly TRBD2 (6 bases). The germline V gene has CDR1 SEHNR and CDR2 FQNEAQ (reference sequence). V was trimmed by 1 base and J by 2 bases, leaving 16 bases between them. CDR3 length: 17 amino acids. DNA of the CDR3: TGTGCCAGCAGCTTAGAAAGGACGAGCGGGTCCACAGATACGCAGTATTTT. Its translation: CASSLERTSGSTDTQYF.

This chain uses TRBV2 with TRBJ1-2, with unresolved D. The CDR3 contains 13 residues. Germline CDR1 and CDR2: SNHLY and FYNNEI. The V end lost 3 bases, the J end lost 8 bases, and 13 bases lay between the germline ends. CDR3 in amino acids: CASSDPRAGGYTF. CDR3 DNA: TGTGCCAGCAGTGATCCACGGGCGGGCGGCTACACCTTC.

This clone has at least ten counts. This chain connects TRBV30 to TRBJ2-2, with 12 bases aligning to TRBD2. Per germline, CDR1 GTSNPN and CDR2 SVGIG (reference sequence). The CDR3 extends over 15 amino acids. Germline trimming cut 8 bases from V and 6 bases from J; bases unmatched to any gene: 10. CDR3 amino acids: CAGQALAGGAGELFF. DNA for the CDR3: TGTGCCGGCCAGGCCCTAGCGGGAGGGGCCGGGGAGCTGTTTTTT.

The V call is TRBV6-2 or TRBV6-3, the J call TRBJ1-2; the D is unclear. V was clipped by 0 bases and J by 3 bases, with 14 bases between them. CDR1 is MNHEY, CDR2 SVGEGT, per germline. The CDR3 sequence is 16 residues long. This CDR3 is CASSYSTWVGDYGYTF. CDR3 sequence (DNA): TGTGCCAGCAGTTACTCAACCTGGGTGGGCGACTATGGCTACACCTTC.

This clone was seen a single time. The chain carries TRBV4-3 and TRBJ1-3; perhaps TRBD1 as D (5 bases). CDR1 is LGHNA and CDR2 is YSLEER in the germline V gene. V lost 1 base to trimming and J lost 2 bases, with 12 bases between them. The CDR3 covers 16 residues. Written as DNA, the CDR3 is TGCGCCAGCAGCCAAGCCCTTCAGGGTACTGGAAACACCATATATTTT. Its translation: CASSQALQGTGNTIYF.

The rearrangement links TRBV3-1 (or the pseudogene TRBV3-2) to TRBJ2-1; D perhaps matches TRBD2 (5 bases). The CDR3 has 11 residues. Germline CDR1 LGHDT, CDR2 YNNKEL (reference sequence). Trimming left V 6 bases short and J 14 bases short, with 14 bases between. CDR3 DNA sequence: TGTGCCAGCAGTCTGGACGGGGAAAAGTTCTTC. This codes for CASSLDGEKFF.

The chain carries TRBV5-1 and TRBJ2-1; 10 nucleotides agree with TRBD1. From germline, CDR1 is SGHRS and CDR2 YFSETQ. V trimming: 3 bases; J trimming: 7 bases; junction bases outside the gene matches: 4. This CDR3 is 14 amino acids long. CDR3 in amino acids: CASSSRTGGNEQFF. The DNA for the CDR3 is TGCGCCAGCAGCTCCCGGACAGGGGGGAATGAGCAGTTCTTC.

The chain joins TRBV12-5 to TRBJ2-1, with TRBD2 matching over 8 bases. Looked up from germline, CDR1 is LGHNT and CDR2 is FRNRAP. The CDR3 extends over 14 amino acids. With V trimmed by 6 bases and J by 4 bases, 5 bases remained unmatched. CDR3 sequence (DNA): TGTGCTAGTGGCCCAAGCGGGGGTTACAATGAGCAGTTCTTC. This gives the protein CASGPSGGYNEQFF.

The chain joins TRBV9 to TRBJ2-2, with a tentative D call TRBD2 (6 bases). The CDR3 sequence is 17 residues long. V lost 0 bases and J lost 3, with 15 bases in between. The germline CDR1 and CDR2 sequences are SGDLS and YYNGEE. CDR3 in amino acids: CASSVASGGLYTGELFF. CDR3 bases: TGTGCCAGCAGCGTAGCTTCCGGGGGACTGTACACCGGGGAGCTGTTTTTT.

Written as DNA, the CDR3 is TGTGCCAGCAGCAAGTATGTTGATCAGCCCCAGCATTTT. Translation gives CASSKYVDQPQHF. This chain joins TRBV21-1 and TRBJ1-5. TRBV21-1 is flagged as a pseudogene. This CDR3 spans 13 amino acids.

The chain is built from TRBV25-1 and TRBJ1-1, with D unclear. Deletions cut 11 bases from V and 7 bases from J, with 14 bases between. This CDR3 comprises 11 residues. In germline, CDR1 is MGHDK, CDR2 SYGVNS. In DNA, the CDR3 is TGTGCCGCCACCGGTCAACTTGAAGCTTTCTTT. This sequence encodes CAATGQLEAFF.

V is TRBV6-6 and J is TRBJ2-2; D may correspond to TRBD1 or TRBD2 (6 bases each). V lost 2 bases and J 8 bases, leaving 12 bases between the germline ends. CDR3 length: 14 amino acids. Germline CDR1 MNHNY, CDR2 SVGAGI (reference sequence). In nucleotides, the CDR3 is TGTGCCAGCAGTTACCCGGGGGCTTCGGGGGAGCTGTTTTTT. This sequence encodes CASSYPGASGELFF.

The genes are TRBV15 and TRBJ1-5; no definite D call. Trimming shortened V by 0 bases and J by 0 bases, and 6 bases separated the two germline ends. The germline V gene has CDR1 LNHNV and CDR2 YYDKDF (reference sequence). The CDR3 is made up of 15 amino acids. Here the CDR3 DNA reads TGTGCCACCAGCAGAGATTATAATAGCAATCAGCCCCAGCATTTT. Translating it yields CATSRDYNSNQPQHF.